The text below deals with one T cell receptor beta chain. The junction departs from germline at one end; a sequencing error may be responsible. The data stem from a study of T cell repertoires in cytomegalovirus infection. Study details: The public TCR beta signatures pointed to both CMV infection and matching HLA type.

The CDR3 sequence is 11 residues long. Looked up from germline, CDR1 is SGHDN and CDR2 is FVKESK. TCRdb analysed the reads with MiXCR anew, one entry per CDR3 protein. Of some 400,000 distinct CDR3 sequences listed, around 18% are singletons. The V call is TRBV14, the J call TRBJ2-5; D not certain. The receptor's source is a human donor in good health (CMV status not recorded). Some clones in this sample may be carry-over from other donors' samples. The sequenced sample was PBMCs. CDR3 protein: CASSQDLTPSF. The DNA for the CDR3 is TGTGCCAGCAGCCAAGATCTCACTCCTTCGTTC. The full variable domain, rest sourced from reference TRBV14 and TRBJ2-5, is EAGVTQFPSHSVIEKGQTVTLRCDPISGHDNLYWYRRVMGKEIKFLLHFVKESKQDESGMPNNRFLAERTGGTYSTLKVQPAELEDSGVYFCASSQDLTPSFGPGTRLLVL.